This entry lists 21 T cell receptor beta chains sequenced from one sample in a study of blood T cell repertoires in COVID-19. Only in-frame clones appear in the TCRdb table, and some are missing; sequencing was by immunoSEQ multiplex PCR. The sample comprises under 250,000 clones, around 81% of which are singletons, and roughly 13% rests with the top ten. The sequenced sample was peripheral blood. These receptors came from a human donor in a cohort sampled during active COVID-19.

This clone was detected only a few times. In DNA, the CDR3 is TGCGCCAGCAGTCCCGAGGGTGGGGAGAACACCGGGGAGCTGTTTTTT. Translated, it gives CASSPEGGENTGELFF. The V gene is TRBV5-1, the J gene TRBJ2-2; D is possibly TRBD2 (5 bases). The CDR3 consists of 16 residues. The V end was cut by 5 bases, the J end by 1 base, with 15 bases between. In germline, CDR1 is SGHRS, CDR2 YFSETQ. Together with reference TRBV5-1 and TRBJ2-2, the CDR3 gives the full variable domain: KAGVTQTPRYLIKTRGQQVTLSCSPISGHRSVSWYQQTPGQGLQFLFEYFSETQRNKGNFPGRFSGRQFSNSRSEMNVSTLELGDSALYLCASSPEGGENTGELFFGEGSRLTVL.

This chain connects TRBV11-2 to TRBJ2-7, with 7 nucleotides matching TRBD2. This CDR3 spans 16 amino acids. The V and J ends lost 0 bases and 2 bases, in that order; junction bases with no gene match: 7. Looked up from germline, CDR1 is SGHAT and CDR2 is FQNNGV. CDR3 bases: TGTGCCAGCAGCTTAGAGGGAGCGGGACCAACCTACGAGCAGTACTTC. This gives the protein CASSLEGAGPTYEQYF.

The count of this clone is one. The chain employs TRBV5-1 and TRBJ1-3; TRBD1 is a possible D gene (5 bases). V gave up 1 base and J gave up 2 bases, with 7 bases separating them. In germline, CDR1 is SGHRS, CDR2 YFSETQ. The CDR3 is made up of 14 amino acids. Here the CDR3 reads CASSLWGTGNTIYF. The CDR3 DNA sequence: TGCGCCAGCAGCTTGTGGGGCACTGGAAACACCATATATTTT.

The gene calls are TRBV18 and TRBJ2-7; possibly TRBD1 for D (6 bases). V was cut by 0 bases and J by 6 bases, with 21 bases left in between. Per germline, CDR1 KGHSH and CDR2 LQKENI. This CDR3 region has 17 residues. DNA for the CDR3: TGTGCCAGCTCACCACCGACTTCGACAGGAGCGTCTCGCGAGCAGTACTTC. It translates to CASSPPTSTGASREQYF.

V is TRBV28 and J is TRBJ1-1, with 8 bases identical to TRBD1. The V and J ends lost 6 bases and 1 base, in that order; junction bases with no gene match: 7. Germline-derived CDR1 and CDR2 are MDHEN and SYDVKM. The CDR3 runs to 15 residues. In DNA, the CDR3 is TGTGCCAGCAGCACCCGACAGGGGCCGAACACTGAAGCTTTCTTT. Its translation is CASSTRQGPNTEAFF.

This sequence joins TRBV4-2 and TRBJ2-6; D possibly corresponds to TRBD1 (5 bases). Trimming took 2 bases from V and 0 from J, leaving 23 bases between them. Germline lookup yields CDR1 LGHNA and CDR2 YNFKEQ. This CDR3 has 21 residues. The CDR3 sequence: CASSQWPADSALSSGANVLTF. CDR3 DNA sequence: TGTGCCAGCAGCCAATGGCCCGCCGACAGCGCCTTGAGCTCTGGGGCCAACGTCCTGACTTTC.

This clone was counted between two and nine times. The chain carries TRBV5-4 and TRBJ2-3; 8 bases are shared with TRBD2. Trimming took 3 bases from V and 2 from J; bases not matched to a gene: 11. The CDR3 runs 17 residues. Per germline, CDR1 SGHNT and CDR2 YYREEE (reference sequence). Here the CDR3 DNA reads TGTGCCAGCAGCTCCCGCCGGGGGGGTCCCTTCACAGATACGCAGTATTTT. Protein sequence: CASSSRRGGPFTDTQYF.

This clone was seen many times. The V call is TRBV6-5, the J call TRBJ1-6, with D possibly being TRBD1 (6 bases). Trimming took off 6 bases at V and 3 bases at J, with 9 bases between the two ends. Per germline, CDR1 MNHEY and CDR2 SVGAGI. The CDR3 totals 14 residues. CDR3 nucleotides: TGTGCCAGCAGGGGAGGGGGCTATAATTCACCCCTCCACTTT. Its protein is CASRGGGYNSPLHF.

This clone is a singleton in its sample. The chain is built from TRBV5-1 and TRBJ1-1; maybe TRBD1 (6 bases). Germline values: CDR1 SGHRS, CDR2 YFSETQ. V lost 2 bases and J 1 base, leaving 15 bases between the germline ends. The CDR3 totals 16 residues. CDR3 protein: CASSFSPGASNTEAFF. In nucleotides, the CDR3 is TGCGCCAGCAGCTTTTCCCCAGGGGCCTCGAACACTGAAGCTTTCTTT.

This chain connects TRBV3-1 (or the pseudogene TRBV3-2) to TRBJ2-3, with D unclear. V was pared by 0 bases and J by 0 bases, with 7 bases between. The CDR3 runs 15 residues. The germline gives CDR1 LGHDT, CDR2 YNNKEL (reference sequence). CDR3 DNA sequence: TGTGCCAGCAGCCAAGACGCCACTAGCACAGATACGCAGTATTTT. It is translated as CASSQDATSTDTQYF.

The genes are TRBV4-3 and TRBJ1-5, with D hard to call. CDR3 size: 13 residues. The V end was cut by 0 bases, the J end by 3 bases, with 3 bases between. In germline, CDR1 is LGHNA, CDR2 YSLEER. The CDR3 bases are TGCGCCAGCAGCCAAGATAACAATCAGCCCCAGCATTTT. As protein: CASSQDNNQPQHF.

CDR3 in amino acids: CSVSGIIVSYNEQFF. The DNA of the CDR3 is TGCAGCGTCTCAGGAATTATAGTATCCTACAATGAGCAGTTCTTC. The rearrangement joins TRBV29-1 to TRBJ2-1; D is unclear. V was pared by 6 bases and J by 1 base, with 16 bases between. CDR1 and CDR2 from the germline V gene are SQVTM and ANQGSEA. This CDR3 has 15 amino acids.

The CDR3 region has the DNA TGTGCCAGTAGTGTTTCGGGACAGGGGCTTTCACCCCTCCACTTT. Amino acids: CASSVSGQGLSPLHF. The chain employs TRBV19 and TRBJ1-6; 10 bases match TRBD1. CDR3 length: 15 amino acids. Germline lookup yields CDR1 LNHDA and CDR2 SQIVND (reference sequence). V lost 5 bases and J lost 9; bases outside the gene matches: 7.

V is TRBV28 and J is TRBJ2-6, with 8 bases identical to TRBD1. Looked up from germline, CDR1 is MDHEN and CDR2 is SYDVKM. After removal of 7 bases from V and 3 bases from J, the junction contained 11 bases not matched to a gene. The CDR3 spans 17 residues. CDR3 coding DNA: TGTGCCAGCACCCCGGTGGCAGGGGGCAATGGGGCCAACGTCCTGACTTTC. Translation: CASTPVAGGNGANVLTF.

This chain links TRBV6-5 with TRBJ2-5, with D perhaps TRBD1 (8 bases). The CDR3 contains 15 residues. V lost 5 bases, J lost 5 bases, and 18 bases lay in between. Germline-derived CDR1 and CDR2 are MNHEY and SVGAGI. CDR3 in DNA: TGTGCCAGCAGTACAGGGGGAGGGGCGTGGGAGACCCAGTACTTC. This translates into CASSTGGGAWETQYF.

The chain uses TRBV6-5 and TRBJ1-5; D uncertain. The V end was cut by 7 bases, the J end by 0 bases, with 7 bases between. CDR1 is MNHEY, CDR2 SVGAGI, per germline. There are 13 residues in the CDR3. DNA for the CDR3: TGTGCCAGCACCGTCCTTAGCAATCAGCCCCAGCATTTT. Encoded protein: CASTVLSNQPQHF.

The J gene is TRBJ2-5, the V gene TRBV28; 9 nucleotides align to TRBD2. With V trimmed by 8 bases and J by 0 bases, 10 bases remained unmatched. The CDR3 has 16 amino acids. In germline, CDR1 is MDHEN, CDR2 SYDVKM. CDR3 nucleotides: TGTGCCAGCCAAGGGCTAGCGGGAATGTACCAAGAGACCCAGTACTTC. Translating gives CASQGLAGMYQETQYF.

The rearrangement links TRBV4-2 to TRBJ2-7, with 8 positions matching TRBD2. The V and J ends lost 4 bases and 5 bases, in that order; junction bases with no gene match: 13. This CDR3 is built from 16 residues. CDR1 and CDR2 from the germline V gene are LGHNA and YNFKEQ. CDR3 in DNA: TGTGCCAGCAGCCCCGCAGCGGGAGCTATGAACGACGAGCAGTACTTC. Translated, it gives CASSPAAGAMNDEQYF.

V usage is TRBV28 and J usage is TRBJ1-6; no clear D gene. Germline lookup yields CDR1 MDHEN and CDR2 SYDVKM. The CDR3 totals 18 residues. Trimming took off 1 base at V and 0 bases at J, with 13 bases between the two ends. CDR3 loop: CASSLYPSSSSYNSPLHF. For the CDR3, the DNA is TGTGCCAGCAGTTTATACCCCAGTTCTAGCTCCTATAATTCACCCCTCCACTTT.

The rearrangement links TRBV24-1 to TRBJ2-5, with D possibly TRBD2 on 7 matching bases. The V gene's germline CDR1 is KGHDR and CDR2 SFDVKD. CDR3 size: 17 residues. V was shortened by 5 bases and J by 0 bases, with 18 bases between the two germline ends. This CDR3 is CATSGGRGRRYQETQYF. The CDR3 coding sequence is TGTGCCACCAGTGGGGGGCGGGGGCGCCGTTACCAAGAGACCCAGTACTTC.

This clone was counted between two and nine times. V gene TRBV5-1 combines with J gene TRBJ1-6, with D tentatively TRBD1 (5 bases). The CDR3 spans 15 residues. V gave up 0 bases and J gave up 7 bases, with 11 bases separating them. CDR1 and CDR2 from the germline V gene are SGHRS and YFSETQ. The CDR3 here is CASSLERGTNSPLHF. The CDR3 nucleotides read TGCGCCAGCAGCTTGGAGCGGGGGACCAATTCACCCCTCCACTTT.